The rows below give T cell receptor beta chains drawn from one sample of a study of blood T cells in healthy people across ages. TCRdb reprocessed the 5' RACE reads with MiXCR, giving one entry per CDR3 protein. The data show approximately 490,000 distinct CDR3 sequences, under 30% seen once. This sample was also put to use in a study of T cells of mothers and their children.

The sample consisted of blood. The receptors stem from a boy younger than 18 in good health. Both conserved end residues are part of each CDR3. A D gene is named only where the DNA matches it firmly. The size entry is marked missing in some rows and otherwise reads once, few, many or a size class.

clone_size | j_call | v_call | d_call | cdr3_aa | cdr3_nt
- | TRBJ2-5 | TRBV20-1 | - | CSADLRGETQYF | TGCAGTGCCGACCTCCGGGGGGAGACCCAGTACTTC
- | TRBJ2-7 | TRBV5-1 | TRBD2 | CASSGFDIAGSYEQYF | TGCGCCAGCAGCGGCTTTGACATAGCGGGATCCTACGAGCAGTACTTC
many | TRBJ2-7 | TRBV4-3 | - | CASSLTNSVHEQYF | TGCGCCAGCAGCCTGACTAATTCGGTCCACGAGCAGTACTTC
- | TRBJ2-1 | TRBV7-9 | TRBD1 | CASSSPPDRGMNNEQFF | TGTGCCAGCAGCTCCCCGCCTGACAGGGGGATGAACAATGAGCAGTTCTTC
once | TRBJ1-2 | TRBV4-3 | - | CASSQDLVRAAYGYTF | TGCGCCAGCAGCCAAGATCTGGTCAGGGCCGCCTATGGCTACACCTTC
- | TRBJ2-2 | TRBV28 | - | CASNQGGQTNTGELFF | TGTGCCAGCAATCAAGGCGGACAGACGAACACCGGGGAGCTGTTTTTT
- | TRBJ2-2 | TRBV6-2/TRBV6-3 | - | CASKGAGSNTGELFF | TGTGCCAGCAAGGGTGCGGGCTCGAACACCGGGGAGCTGTTTTTT
- | TRBJ2-7 | TRBV25-1 | TRBD1 | CASSITGEPLDEQCF | TGTGCCAGCAGTATAACAGGGGAGCCTCTGGACGAGCAGTGCTTC
- | TRBJ1-2 | TRBV5-6 | - | CASSLRRTGYTF | TGTGCCAGCAGCTTGAGACGGACAGGCTACACCTTC
few | TRBJ1-4 | TRBV20-1 | - | CSAQPTVSANEKLFF | TGCAGTGCACAACCCACAGTTTCAGCTAATGAAAAACTGTTTTTT
few | TRBJ1-6 | TRBV10-3 | TRBD1 | CAINTGEGSPLHF | TGTGCCATCAATACAGGGGAGGGTTCACCCCTCCACTTT
- | TRBJ2-1 | TRBV7-9 | - | CASSAQGAGKYNEQFF | TGTGCCAGCAGCGCGCAAGGGGCGGGGAAATACAATGAGCAGTTCTTC
few | TRBJ2-7 | TRBV20-1 | - | CSARDRREPYEQYF | TGCAGTGCTAGAGATCGCAGGGAGCCCTACGAGCAGTACTTC
few | TRBJ2-1 | TRBV20-1 | - | CKMTADSHNEQFF | TGCAAGATGACAGCAGACTCCCACAATGAGCAGTTCTTC
few | TRBJ1-1 | TRBV12-3/TRBV12-4 | TRBD1 | CAAGGGTEAFF | TGTGCCGCAGGGGGGGGTACTGAAGCTTTCTTT
few | TRBJ2-7 | TRBV6-2/TRBV6-3 | TRBD2 | CASSYSRGFVNYEQYF | TGTGCCAGCAGTTACTCGCGGGGGTTCGTGAACTACGAGCAGTACTTC
- | TRBJ2-3 | TRBV4-1 | - | CASSQEEGDTQYF | TGCGCCAGCAGCCAAGAGGAGGGGGATACGCAGTATTTT
few | TRBJ1-4 | TRBV2 | - | CASSEIALGANEKLFF | TGTGCCAGCAGTGAAATAGCGCTAGGGGCTAATGAAAAACTGTTTTTT
- | TRBJ2-5 | TRBV7-8 | TRBD2 | CASSLGLVTSGAETQYF | TGTGCCAGCAGCTTAGGGCTAGTGACTAGCGGGGCTGAGACCCAGTACTTC
many | TRBJ2-3 | TRBV7-3 | - | CASSSPERSDTQYF | TGTGCCAGCAGCTCCCCGGAGAGGTCAGATACGCAGTATTTT
few | TRBJ2-7 | TRBV10-3 | TRBD2 | CAIRDLAGGFYEQYF | TGTGCCATCAGGGACCTAGCGGGAGGATTTTACGAGCAGTACTTC
few | TRBJ2-7 | TRBV29-1 | TRBD2 | CSVGLREGSYEQYF | TGCAGCGTTGGTCTGCGGGAGGGTTCCTACGAGCAGTACTTC
- | TRBJ2-1 | TRBV27 | TRBD1 | CASRNPAQGALNEQFF | TGTGCCAGCAGGAACCCCGCGCAGGGGGCTTTGAATGAGCAGTTCTTC
few | TRBJ2-5 | TRBV3-1 | TRBD2 | CASSQDRPDLAGEGTQYF | TGTGCCAGCAGCCAAGATCGGCCCGATCTAGCGGGGGAAGGGACCCAGTACTTC
few | TRBJ2-7 | TRBV28 | - | CASHTGGKSSYEQYF | TGTGCCAGCCACACGGGGGGCAAGAGTAGCTACGAGCAGTACTTC
- | TRBJ2-7 | TRBV19 | - | CASSPTPGYSYEQYF | TGTGCCAGTAGTCCGACCCCGGGATACTCCTACGAGCAGTACTTC
few | TRBJ1-6 | TRBV12-3/TRBV12-4 | - | CASLRDHNSPLHF | TGTGCCAGCCTGAGGGACCATAATTCACCCCTCCACTTT
- | TRBJ2-1 | TRBV4-3 | - | CASSQVAGTGEQFF | TGCGCCAGCAGCCAAGTCGCGGGGACGGGTGAGCAGTTCTTC
few | TRBJ2-1 | TRBV7-8 | - | CASSLRGTPEPYSYNEQFF | TGTGCCAGCAGCTTACGGGGGACACCCGAACCTTACTCCTACAATGAGCAGTTCTTC
few | TRBJ1-6 | TRBV12-3/TRBV12-4 | TRBD1 | CASSTGGAVIQSPLHF | TGTGCCAGCAGTACAGGGGGCGCGGTAATTCAATCACCCCTCCACTTT
few | TRBJ1-2 | TRBV20-1 | - | CSARHPNTGHYGYTF | TGCAGTGCTCGCCACCCCAATACAGGGCACTATGGCTACACCTTC
- | TRBJ2-5 | TRBV20-1 | - | CSARPVAGSETQYF | TGCAGTGCACGCCCCGTGGCAGGGTCGGAGACCCAGTACTTC
- | TRBJ2-5 | TRBV7-9 | TRBD2 | CASSLLAVKETQYF | TGTGCCAGCAGCCTACTAGCGGTCAAAGAGACCCAGTACTTC
few | TRBJ1-1 | TRBV7-9 | - | CASRGWTARYTEAFF | TGTGCCAGCAGGGGGTGGACAGCCCGGTACACTGAAGCTTTCTTT
- | TRBJ1-2 | TRBV7-2 | - | CASSFGMGGYYGYTF | TGTGCCAGCAGCTTTGGAATGGGGGGCTACTATGGCTACACCTTC
- | TRBJ2-2 | TRBV7-3 | - | CASSPGSTTGELFF | TGTGCCAGCAGCCCAGGGTCGACCACCGGGGAGCTGTTTTTT
- | TRBJ2-7 | TRBV28 | TRBD2 | CASRGLAASSYEQYF | TGTGCCAGCAGGGGACTAGCGGCTAGCTCCTACGAGCAGTACTTC
few | TRBJ2-1 | TRBV29-1 | TRBD2 | CSVELGTSGRGNEQFF | TGCAGCGTTGAACTCGGGACTAGCGGGAGAGGGAATGAGCAGTTCTTC
many | TRBJ2-5 | TRBV20-1 | - | CSASWGDYQETQYF | TGCAGTGCTAGTTGGGGGGACTACCAAGAGACCCAGTACTTC
many | TRBJ2-2 | TRBV4-2 | TRBD2 | CASSHPGTSGRTGELFF | TGTGCCAGCAGCCACCCCGGGACTAGCGGGAGAACCGGGGAGCTGTTTTTT
few | TRBJ2-1 | TRBV20-1 | - | CSGRGGIGSYNEQFF | TGCAGTGGACGGGGCGGTATTGGATCCTACAATGAGCAGTTCTTC
few | TRBJ2-3 | TRBV27 | TRBD2 | CASSPRSGSITDTQYF | TGTGCCAGCAGTCCACGTAGCGGGAGTATAACAGATACGCAGTATTTT
- | TRBJ2-5 | TRBV4-1 | - | CASSQILATRVGGETQYF | TGCGCCAGCAGCCAAATTCTAGCGACGAGGGTTGGGGGGGAGACCCAGTACTTC
- | TRBJ1-1 | TRBV20-1 | - | CSAMDGGGVNTEAFF | TGCAGTGCTATGGATGGCGGGGGCGTGAACACTGAAGCTTTCTTT
few | TRBJ2-7 | TRBV20-1 | - | CNPYRGYEQYF | TGCAATCCGTATAGGGGCTACGAGCAGTACTTC
few | TRBJ1-2 | TRBV12-3/TRBV12-4 | - | CASSLKSGYTF | TGTGCCAGCAGTTTAAAAAGTGGCTACACCTTC
few | TRBJ1-5 | TRBV6-2/TRBV6-3 | - | CASSYSGRSNQPQHF | TGTGCCAGCAGTTACTCGGGCAGGAGCAATCAGCCCCAGCATTTT
few | TRBJ2-7 | TRBV7-2 | - | CASSLGEWETHHEQYF | TGTGCCAGCAGCTTAGGAGAGTGGGAGACGCATCACGAGCAGTACTTC
few | TRBJ2-5 | TRBV20-1 | TRBD1 | CSASQTGKFEETQYF | TGCAGTGCTAGCCAGACAGGGAAATTCGAAGAGACCCAGTACTTC
- | TRBJ2-3 | TRBV7-9 | - | CASSLESPAQYF | TGTGCCAGCAGCTTAGAGAGCCCGGCGCAGTATTTT
few | TRBJ2-5 | TRBV12-3/TRBV12-4 | - | CASSLYSQFPRETQYF | TGTGCCAGCAGTTTGTACAGCCAATTCCCAAGAGAGACCCAGTACTTC
few | TRBJ1-4 | TRBV6-6 | - | CASSTDEKLFF | TGTGCCAGCAGTACCGATGAAAAACTGTTTTTT
few | TRBJ1-3 | TRBV5-6 | TRBD1 | CASGLRGTGRNTIYF | TGTGCCAGCGGACTTCGCGGGACAGGGCGAAACACCATATATTTT
- | TRBJ2-7 | TRBV21-1 | - | CASRGGTGSTYEQYF | TGTGCCAGCAGAGGTGGGACAGGGTCAACCTACGAGCAGTACTTC
- | TRBJ2-7 | TRBV28 | TRBD1 | CASSFLTGTNYEQYF | TGTGCCAGCAGTTTTCTGACAGGGACAAACTACGAGCAGTACTTC
few | TRBJ1-1 | TRBV20-1 | - | CSARQGLDTEAFF | TGCAGTGCTAGACAGGGCCTAGACACTGAAGCTTTCTTT
- | TRBJ2-7 | TRBV7-2 | - | CASSLEPSFSSYEQYF | TGTGCCAGCAGCTTAGAACCTAGCTTTAGCTCCTACGAGCAGTACTTC
- | TRBJ1-1 | TRBV20-1 | - | CSAPPSQPEAFF | TGCAGTGCTCCCCCAAGTCAACCTGAAGCTTTCTTT
- | TRBJ2-1 | TRBV11-2 | TRBD2 | CASSLDRAGRAYNEQFF | TGTGCCAGCAGCTTAGATCGGGCAGGGAGGGCCTACAATGAGCAGTTCTTC
few | TRBJ2-5 | TRBV25-1 | TRBD2 | CASSEWASGGQETQYF | TGTGCCAGCAGTGAATGGGCTAGCGGGGGGCAAGAGACCCAGTACTTC